The entry that follows covers one T cell receptor beta chain sequence. Its antigen remains unidentified. Germline CDR1 is SGHRS and CDR2 is YFSETQ. The CDR3 sequence is 14 residues long. The V end lost 4 bases, the J end lost 0 bases, and 10 bases lay between the germline ends. This sample stems from a study of response to subunit inactivated influenza vaccine. Study outcomes and limitations: Authors suggested that a seasonal influenza vaccination recruits few new T cells each time.

Using its own MiXCR run on the RT-PCR reads, TCRdb lists one record per CDR3 protein. This table has roughly 500,000 distinct CDR3 sequences, about 15% appearing once. The source was CD4+ T cells sorted from PBMCs, collected about 23 months after vaccination. The TCR originated in a man between 50 and 69 years old who received an inactivated influenza vaccine. This chain joins TRBV5-1 and TRBJ1-2, with a possible D match to TRBD1 (6 bases). CDR3: CASSGDTANYGYTF. For the CDR3, the DNA is TGCGCCAGCAGCGGGGACACAGCTAACTATGGCTACACCTTC.